These 22 T cell receptor beta chains were sequenced from one sample in a study of identical twins' blood T cells. TCRdb redid the calling of the 5' RACE reads with MiXCR, one entry per CDR3 protein. The sample has roughly 340,000 distinct CDR3 sequences, roughly 30% seen once; the top ten hold 6% to 7%. Source material: PBMCs. The receptors were gathered from a woman between 18 and 55 years old in good health.

This clonotype was seen at least ten times. This chain links TRBV3-1 with TRBJ2-2; D gene ambiguous. Germline values: CDR1 LGHDT, CDR2 YNNKEL (reference sequence). The CDR3 is 15 residues long. The V end lost 8 bases, the J end lost 5 bases, and 18 bases lay between the germline ends. CDR3 in DNA: TGTGCCAGCTCAAGGTTCGATGTCGGGACCGGGGAGCTGTTTTTT. This encodes CASSRFDVGTGELFF. The full variable domain, completed using reference TRBV3-1 and TRBJ2-2, is DTAVSQTPKYLVTQMGNDKSIKCEQNLGHDTMYWYKQDSKKFLKIMFSYNNKELIINETVPNRFSPKSPDKAHLNLHINSLELGDSAVYFCASSRFDVGTGELFFGEGSRLTVL.

The V and J genes are TRBV3-1 and TRBJ2-3; D is unclear. The germline V gene has CDR1 LGHDT and CDR2 YNNKEL (reference sequence). This CDR3 has 13 residues. Between the trimmed V and J ends, which lost 6 bases and 1 base, there was a span of 8 bases. The chain's CDR3 is CASSNLGTDTQYF. The CDR3 nucleotides are TGTGCCAGCAGTAATTTAGGCACAGATACGCAGTATTTT.

V gene TRBV19 combines with J gene TRBJ1-5; D is perhaps TRBD1 (6 bases). The CDR3 runs 15 residues. Trimming cost V 6 bases and J 0 bases, with 12 bases left between them. Germline CDR1 reads LNHDA; CDR2 reads SQIVND (reference sequence). The CDR3 region is CASRKQGYSNQPQHF. The CDR3 nucleotides are TGTGCCAGTAGGAAGCAGGGGTATAGCAATCAGCCCCAGCATTTT.

This clonotype was counted a few times. The chain recombines TRBV29-1 with TRBJ2-1; D unclear. CDR1 is SQVTM and CDR2 is ANQGSEA in the germline V gene. There are 14 residues in the CDR3. Trimming removed 5 bases at V and 0 bases at J, with 11 bases between. CDR3 coding DNA: TGCAGCGTTCGGGTTAGAAGCTCCTACAATGAGCAGTTCTTC. It is translated as CSVRVRSSYNEQFF.

CDR3 sequence reads: CSAKEGGAGYNSPLHF. The CDR3 region has the DNA TGCAGTGCCAAGGAGGGGGGAGCCGGCTATAATTCACCCCTCCACTTT. This chain connects TRBV20-1 to TRBJ1-6; D might be TRBD1 (6 bases). V was shortened by 6 bases and J by 3 bases, with 18 bases between the two germline ends. The CDR3 runs 16 residues. The V gene's germline CDR1 is DFQATT and CDR2 SNEGSKA (reference sequence).

The rearrangement uses TRBV29-1 and TRBJ2-1; TRBD2 matches 14 bases. V shed 4 bases and J 10 bases; nucleotides not matched to a gene: 6. The germline V gene encodes CDR1 SQVTM and CDR2 ANQGSEA. The CDR3 is 14 amino acids. DNA for the CDR3: TGCAGCGTTGGGACTAGCGGGGGGTTATGGGAGCAGTTCTTC. Amino acid sequence: CSVGTSGGLWEQFF.

The chain has TRBV6-2 or TRBV6-3 and TRBJ1-2; the match to TRBD1 covers 7 bases. The length of the CDR3 is 14 residues. Germline loops: CDR1 MNHEY, CDR2 SVGEGT. V shed 5 bases and J 8 bases; nucleotides not matched to a gene: 11. CDR3 protein: CASSPGTVSYGYTF. As DNA, the CDR3 is TGTGCCAGCAGTCCCGGGACAGTTTCCTACGGCTACACCTTC.

The chain carries TRBV11-2 and TRBJ1-2; a weak D match, TRBD1 (6 bases). The CDR3 has 13 residues. Trimming cost V 5 bases and J 7 bases, with 14 bases left between them. The germline CDR1 and CDR2 sequences are SGHAT and FQNNGV. DNA for the CDR3: TGTGCCAGCAGCACAATGGCAGGGGTTGGCTACACCTTC. Amino acid sequence: CASSTMAGVGYTF.

V usage is TRBV5-6 and J usage is TRBJ1-2; 9 bases are shared with TRBD1. Unmatched junction bases numbered 4, after V lost 2 bases and J lost 5 bases. From germline, CDR1 is SGHDT and CDR2 YYEEEE. The CDR3 covers 14 residues. The CDR3: CASSFRDREYGYTF. The DNA for the CDR3 is TGTGCCAGCAGCTTTAGGGACAGGGAGTATGGCTACACCTTC.

The V and J genes are TRBV9 and TRBJ1-4; the match to TRBD1 covers 10 bases. Germline CDR1 SGDLS, CDR2 YYNGEE. This CDR3 has 14 residues. V shed 4 bases, J shed 6 bases, and the junction held 3 bases outside the gene matches. The CDR3 region is CASSRDRGHEKLFF. DNA of the CDR3: TGTGCCAGCAGCCGGGACAGGGGTCATGAAAAACTGTTTTTT. Combining the CDR3 with reference TRBV9 and TRBJ1-4 gives the whole variable domain DSGVTQTPKHLITATGQRVTLRCSPRSGDLSVYWYQQSLDQGLQFLIQYYNGEERAKGNILERFSAQQFPDLHSELNLSSLELGDSALYFCASSRDRGHEKLFFGSGTQLSVL.

In this sample, this clonotype turned up many times. This chain connects TRBV20-1 to TRBJ2-3; 7 bases match TRBD2. This CDR3 contains 15 residues. CDR1 is DFQATT and CDR2 is SNEGSKA in the germline V gene (reference sequence). After removal of 0 bases from V and 5 bases from J, the junction contained 8 bases not matched to a gene. The DNA of the CDR3 is TGCAGTGCTAGAGATCGGGGAGGGAGGTTAGATACGCAGTATTTT. Its translation: CSARDRGGRLDTQYF.

There are a few counts of this clonotype. The chain has TRBV12-3 or TRBV12-4 and TRBJ2-1, with 7 bases matching TRBD2. Trimming removed 6 bases from V and 9 bases from J; junction bases left unmatched: 5. CDR3 length: 12 amino acids. The CDR3 DNA reads as TGTGCCAGCAGCCCAACTAGCGTTGAGCAGTTCTTC. It specifies CASSPTSVEQFF.

This clonotype has only a few counts. This chain joins TRBV29-1 and TRBJ1-1; possible D gene TRBD1, 6 bases. The CDR3 is made up of 13 amino acids. With 3 bases removed from V and 3 bases from J, the gap between germline ends came to 11 bases. Germline V gene sequence: CDR1 SQVTM, CDR2 ANQGSEA. The CDR3 DNA reads TGCAGCGTTGACGAGGACAGTTACACTGAAGCTTTCTTT. This translates into CSVDEDSYTEAFF. Drawing the rest from reference TRBV29-1 and TRBJ1-1, the complete variable domain is SAVISQKPSRDICQRGTSLTIQCQVDSQVTMMFWYRQQPGQSLTLIATANQGSEATYESGFVIDKFPISRPNLTFSTLTVSNMSPEDSSIYLCSVDEDSYTEAFFGQGTRLTVV.

The chain carries TRBV20-1 and TRBJ1-4, with 8 bases fitting TRBD1. V lost 6 bases to trimming and J lost 8 bases; unmatched junction nucleotides: 11. The CDR3 totals 14 residues. In germline, CDR1 is DFQATT, CDR2 SNEGSKA (reference sequence). The CDR3 region is CSAKDRGLGEKLFF. Written as DNA, the CDR3 is TGCAGTGCCAAAGACAGGGGCTTAGGCGAAAAACTGTTTTTT.

This clonotype has a handful of counts. The chain recombines TRBV6-2 or TRBV6-3 with TRBJ2-3; D gene unclear. CDR1 and CDR2 (germline): MNHEY, SVGEGT. The CDR3 has 15 residues. The V end lost 5 bases, the J end lost 2 bases, and 14 bases lay between the germline ends. The CDR3 here is CASSLWVLNTDTQYF. The DNA for the CDR3 is TGTGCCAGCAGTCTGTGGGTTTTAAACACAGATACGCAGTATTTT.

J is TRBJ2-3 and V is TRBV7-9; possible D gene TRBD2, 5 bases. The V end lost 1 base, the J end lost 2 bases, and 22 bases lay between the germline ends. Germline values: CDR1 SEHNR, CDR2 FQNEAQ (reference sequence). The CDR3 runs to 19 residues. DNA of the CDR3: TGTGCCAGCAGCTTAGAAGTGCTCCGGGATCCATACTACACAGATACGCAGTATTTT. Amino acids: CASSLEVLRDPYYTDTQYF. The variable domain in full, with the rest retrieved from reference TRBV7-9 and TRBJ2-3, is DTGVSQNPRHKITKRGQNVTFRCDPISEHNRLYWYRQTLGQGPEFLTYFQNEAQLEKSRLLSDRFSAERPKGSFSTLEIQRTEQGDSAMYLCASSLEVLRDPYYTDTQYFGPGTRLTVL.

On this clonotype: This may come from a read error, since a much larger clone is one base off. The gene calls are TRBV12-3 or TRBV12-4 and TRBJ1-1; D uncertain. This CDR3 region has 11 residues. V was pared by 6 bases and J by 7 bases, with 9 bases between. The CDR3 here is CASSKTFEAFF. CDR3 in DNA: TGTGCCAGCAGCAAGACATTTGAAGCTTTCTTT.

This clonotype was found a few times. This chain links TRBV29-1 with TRBJ2-3, with 8 bases aligning to TRBD2. The CDR3 covers 11 residues. Germline V gene data show CDR1 as SQVTM and CDR2 as ANQGSEA. Trimming took 6 bases from V and 6 from J; bases not matched to a gene: 2. The CDR3 region has the DNA TGCAGCGTGAGACTAGCGGATACGCAGTATTTT. Translated, it gives CSVRLADTQYF.

This clonotype was found many times. The genes are TRBV7-9 and TRBJ2-5; D uncertain. The CDR3 consists of 11 residues. Germline CDR1 and CDR2: SEHNR and FQNEAQ (reference sequence). V lost 2 bases, J lost 5 bases, and 3 bases lay in between. CDR3 nucleotides: TGTGCCAGCAGCTTATGGGAGACCCAGTACTTC. Translation: CASSLWETQYF.

The chain uses TRBV2 and TRBJ1-6, with D unresolved. Germline values: CDR1 SNHLY, CDR2 FYNNEI. Between the trimmed V and J ends, which lost 8 bases and 9 bases, there was a span of 14 bases. This CDR3 is built from 13 residues. CDR3 DNA: TGTGCCAGCGAGAGGGAGAAGGGTTCACCCCTCCACTTT. This codes for CASEREKGSPLHF.

This clonotype was found a few times. The CDR3, as DNA: TGCAGTGCTAGAGGGACCGCTCGGAACACTGAAGCTTTCTTT. Its translation is CSARGTARNTEAFF. This chain connects TRBV20-1 to TRBJ1-1, with no clear D. Germline V lookup: CDR1 DFQATT, CDR2 SNEGSKA (reference sequence). Deletions cut 1 base from V and 1 base from J, with 10 bases between. The CDR3 is made up of 14 amino acids.

This clonotype was recorded at least ten times. The rearrangement joins TRBV20-1 to TRBJ1-1; tentatively, D is TRBD1 (5 bases). The CDR3 sequence is 13 residues long. Germline CDR1 DFQATT, CDR2 SNEGSKA (reference sequence). CDR3 DNA: TGCAGGGGACGGCAGATTATTAACACTGAAGCTTTCTTT. It yields the protein CRGRQIINTEAFF.